Below, 32 T cell receptor beta chains from the same sample are listed, as sequenced in a study of cytomegalovirus exposure and HLA in healthy donors. In the PCR, 60 Vbeta and 13 Jbeta primers were used. Sequencing used immunoSEQ multiplex PCR; TCRdb keeps in-frame clones, though not all of them. In the table there are 150,000 to 200,000 clones, more than 75% of which are singletons. The sample taken for sequencing was PBMCs. The receptors were gathered from a man aged 18 to 29 in good health and CMV-seropositive.

This sequence joins TRBV5-1 and TRBJ1-6; TRBD1 aligns across 8 bases. The CDR3 loop spans 15 amino acids. V trimming: 2 bases; J trimming: 7 bases; junction bases outside the gene matches: 5. From germline, CDR1 is SGHRS and CDR2 YFSETQ. CDR3: CASSLQGGENSPLHF. As DNA, the CDR3 is TGCGCCAGCAGCTTACAGGGGGGGGAAAATTCACCCCTCCACTTT.

The chain is built from TRBV6-1 and TRBJ1-1; 8 bases are a match to TRBD1. With V trimmed by 5 bases and J by 0 bases, 2 bases remained unmatched. The germline V gene has CDR1 MNHNS and CDR2 SASEGT. The CDR3 contains 14 residues. CDR3 protein: CASSNRGLNTEAFF. For the CDR3, the DNA is TGTGCCAGCAGTAACAGGGGGTTGAACACTGAAGCTTTCTTT.

This clone is categorized as medium-sized. V gene TRBV7-9 combines with J gene TRBJ1-2; 9 nucleotides line up with TRBD1. Germline V gene lookup returns CDR1 SEHNR and CDR2 FQNEAQ (reference sequence). CDR3 length equals 15 residues. After removal of 4 bases from V and 6 bases from J, the junction contained 9 bases not matched to a gene. The DNA for the CDR3 is TGTGCCAGCAGCTCCAGGGACAGGGCCTCCCATGGCTACACCTTC. Amino acid sequence: CASSSRDRASHGYTF. Drawing the rest from reference TRBV7-9 and TRBJ1-2, the complete variable domain is DTGVSQNPRHKITKRGQNVTFRCDPISEHNRLYWYRQTLGQGPEFLTYFQNEAQLEKSRLLSDRFSAERPKGSFSTLEIQRTEQGDSAMYLCASSSRDRASHGYTFGSGTRLTVV.

The J gene is TRBJ1-1, the V gene TRBV6-6; 8 bases match TRBD1. CDR1 MNHNY and CDR2 SVGAGI come from the germline V gene (reference sequence). V gave up 7 bases and J gave up 4 bases; unmatched junction bases: 8. The CDR3 is made up of 14 amino acids. DNA for the CDR3: TGTGCCAGCACCGGACTGACAGGGGCCACTGAAGCTTTCTTT. Translated, it gives CASTGLTGATEAFF.

The V call is TRBV4-1, the J call TRBJ2-7; D unclear. Looked up from germline, CDR1 is MGHRA and CDR2 is YSYEKL. V lost 1 base, J lost 0 bases, and 10 bases lay in between. The CDR3 runs 15 residues. Here the CDR3 reads CASSQAEASSYEQYF. The CDR3 region has the DNA TGCGCCAGCAGCCAAGCGGAAGCGAGCTCCTACGAGCAGTACTTC.

The chain couples TRBV29-1 to TRBJ1-2; D is possibly TRBD1 (6 bases). The germline CDR1 and CDR2 sequences are SQVTM and ANQGSEA. The CDR3 has 13 residues. The V and J ends lost 4 bases and 6 bases respectively, with 15 bases between them. The CDR3 is CSVALPGHDGYTF. The CDR3 coding sequence is TGCAGCGTTGCGTTACCGGGACACGATGGCTACACCTTC.

V and J are TRBV7-9 and TRBJ2-3; possible D gene TRBD2, 6 bases. V gave up 5 bases and J gave up 2 bases, with 14 bases separating them. CDR1 is SEHNR, CDR2 FQNEAQ, per germline (reference sequence). The CDR3 consists of 15 residues. The CDR3 DNA sequence: TGTGCCAGCAGCCCCAGGGAGGAAGACACAGATACGCAGTATTTT. Amino acids: CASSPREEDTDTQYF.

The gene calls are TRBV7-2 and TRBJ2-2; D unclear. Per germline, CDR1 SGHTA and CDR2 FQGNSA. The CDR3 spans 14 residues. Trimming removed 4 bases from V and 6 bases from J, with 12 bases in between. CDR3 sequence: CASSSFLAPGELFF. As DNA, the CDR3 is TGTGCCAGCAGCTCATTCTTGGCCCCCGGGGAGCTGTTTTTT.

This chain uses TRBV19 with TRBJ1-2; no clear D gene. CDR3 length: 16 amino acids. The germline V and J ends were trimmed by 1 base and 0 bases, with 12 bases remaining between them. Per germline, CDR1 LNHDA and CDR2 SQIVND (reference sequence). The CDR3 protein is CASSIGGGKPNYGYTF. CDR3 in DNA: TGTGCCAGTAGTATAGGCGGCGGGAAGCCTAACTATGGCTACACCTTC.

This chain links TRBV5-1 with TRBJ2-1, with 10 bases lining up with TRBD2. V lost 4 bases and J lost 1; bases outside the gene matches: 5. Germline V lookup: CDR1 SGHRS, CDR2 YFSETQ. This CDR3 is 16 amino acids long. The CDR3 sequence: CASSIWTSGSYNEQFF. In DNA, the CDR3 is TGCGCCAGCAGCATATGGACTAGCGGATCCTACAATGAGCAGTTCTTC. The variable domain in full, with the rest retrieved from reference TRBV5-1 and TRBJ2-1, is KAGVTQTPRYLIKTRGQQVTLSCSPISGHRSVSWYQQTPGQGLQFLFEYFSETQRNKGNFPGRFSGRQFSNSRSEMNVSTLELGDSALYLCASSIWTSGSYNEQFFGPGTRLTVL.

This rearrangement joins TRBV5-4 to TRBJ1-2; TRBD1 matches 9 bases. V trimming: 3 bases; J trimming: 8 bases; junction bases outside the gene matches: 5. The V gene's germline CDR1 is SGHNT and CDR2 YYREEE (reference sequence). This CDR3 is 13 amino acids long. The CDR3 sequence is CASSSGTGQGYTF. The CDR3 DNA follows: TGTGCCAGCAGCTCCGGGACAGGGCAAGGCTACACCTTC.

This clone was detected only a few times. This chain uses TRBV9 with TRBJ1-2; the D gene is possibly TRBD1 (5 bases). This CDR3 is 14 amino acids long. V was pared by 0 bases and J by 4 bases, with 10 bases between. The germline V gene encodes CDR1 SGDLS and CDR2 YYNGEE. CDR3 amino acids: CASSVEDTRYGYTF. The CDR3 DNA reads TGTGCCAGCAGCGTAGAGGACACGCGCTATGGCTACACCTTC.

The chain links TRBV7-6 to TRBJ2-5; 8 positions match TRBD1. V shed 1 base, J shed 10 bases, and the junction held 8 bases outside the gene matches. Germline V gene data show CDR1 as SGHVS and CDR2 as FNYEAQ. This CDR3 contains 14 residues. The CDR3 loop is CASSLDAGGRGQYF. In DNA, the CDR3 is TGTGCCAGCAGCTTAGACGCAGGGGGCAGAGGCCAGTACTTC.

The genes are TRBV6-5 and TRBJ2-7; 8 nucleotides line up with TRBD2. Germline trimming cut 4 bases from V and 5 bases from J; bases unmatched to any gene: 4. The CDR3 has 13 amino acids. Germline V gives CDR1 MNHEY, CDR2 SVGAGI. CDR3 DNA: TGTGCCAGCAGTTCGGGAGGGTTGGACGAGCAGTACTTC. Translated: CASSSGGLDEQYF.

The gene calls are TRBV6-6 and TRBJ1-4; 11 nucleotides line up with TRBD1. The CDR3 is 13 residues long. Germline V lookup: CDR1 MNHNY, CDR2 SVGAGI (reference sequence). J lost 7 bases, V lost 6 bases, and 1 base had no gene match. The CDR3 loop is CASRGQGVEKLFF. The DNA for the CDR3 is TGTGCCAGCAGGGGACAGGGGGTTGAAAAACTGTTTTTT.

The V call is TRBV5-4, the J call TRBJ1-2; D may be TRBD1 (5 bases). With 4 bases removed from V and 3 bases from J, the gap between germline ends came to 16 bases. This CDR3 comprises 15 residues. Germline V CDR1 and CDR2: SGHNT, YYREEE (reference sequence). The CDR3 region is CASSPAGGGYYGYTF. In nucleotides, the CDR3 is TGTGCCAGCAGCCCAGCGGGGGGGGGTTACTATGGCTACACCTTC.

V gene TRBV5-6 combines with J gene TRBJ2-2; D is possibly TRBD1 (6 bases). CDR1 SGHDT and CDR2 YYEEEE come from the germline V gene. This CDR3 region has 16 residues. The germline V and J ends were trimmed by 0 bases and 4 bases, with 13 bases remaining between them. CDR3 bases: TGTGCCAGCAGCTTGGGCGCACAGGGATTCACCGGGGAGCTGTTTTTT. Its protein is CASSLGAQGFTGELFF.

This rearrangement joins TRBV5-4 to TRBJ2-1; 7 positions agree with TRBD2. Germline V gene data show CDR1 as SGHNT and CDR2 as YYREEE (reference sequence). CDR3 size: 15 residues. With V trimmed by 4 bases and J by 3 bases, 7 bases remained unmatched. The DNA for the CDR3 is TGTGCCAGCAGCGCTGCGGGGGTTGGCTACAATGAGCAGTTCTTC. This sequence encodes CASSAAGVGYNEQFF.

The gene calls are TRBV7-6 and TRBJ2-4; 7 bases agree with TRBD1. With 5 bases clipped from V and 2 bases from J, the junction kept 6 bases outside the gene matches. This CDR3 has 15 amino acids. Germline V gene lookup returns CDR1 SGHVS and CDR2 FNYEAQ. The CDR3 sequence: CASSEEQGTKNIQYF. In nucleotides, the CDR3 is TGTGCCAGCAGCGAAGAACAGGGGACCAAAAACATTCAGTACTTC.

The gene calls are TRBV6-6 and TRBJ2-7, with D possibly TRBD1 on 6 matching bases. This CDR3 contains 13 residues. The V end lost 8 bases, the J end lost 2 bases, and 13 bases lay between the germline ends. The germline V gene has CDR1 MNHNY and CDR2 SVGAGI (reference sequence). This CDR3 is CASAGDNTYEQYF. CDR3 bases: TGTGCCAGCGCCGGGGACAATACCTACGAGCAGTACTTC.

The chain has TRBV11-1 and TRBJ2-1; TRBD2 aligns across 16 bases. The length of the CDR3 is 18 residues. The germline V gene has CDR1 SGHAT and CDR2 FQDESV (reference sequence). Trimming cost V 3 bases and J 2 bases; bases outside gene matches: 4. The CDR3 loop is CASSLGLAGGLAYNEQFF. CDR3 nucleotides: TGTGCCAGCAGCTTGGGACTAGCGGGGGGGTTAGCCTACAATGAGCAGTTCTTC.

The rearrangement uses TRBV19 and TRBJ1-1; D remains unclear. With 2 bases removed from V and 7 bases from J, the gap between germline ends came to 8 bases. The CDR3 loop spans 12 amino acids. The germline V gene has CDR1 LNHDA and CDR2 SQIVND (reference sequence). The CDR3 is CASSILGNEAFF. CDR3 in DNA: TGTGCCAGTAGTATACTCGGGAATGAAGCTTTCTTT.

The rearrangement links TRBV10-3 to TRBJ2-7; D is possibly TRBD2 (6 bases). The germline gives CDR1 ENHRY, CDR2 SYGVKD. The length of the CDR3 is 16 residues. The V and J ends lost 0 bases and 1 base respectively, with 13 bases between them. As DNA, the CDR3 is TGTGCCATCAGTGAGTCGCGGGGTCTAGGATCCTACGAGCAGTACTTC. It specifies CAISESRGLGSYEQYF.

The chain is built from TRBV7-2 and TRBJ2-7; 8 nucleotides match TRBD1. Germline CDR1 and CDR2: SGHTA and FQGNSA. Trimming at V came to 2 bases and at J to 0 bases, leaving 3 bases not matched to a gene. The CDR3 runs 15 residues. The CDR3 loop is CASSLSGQDSYEQYF. Written as DNA, the CDR3 is TGTGCCAGCAGCTTATCGGGACAGGACTCCTACGAGCAGTACTTC. The full variable domain, its missing parts supplied by reference TRBV7-2 and TRBJ2-7, is GAGVSQSPSNKVTEKGKDVELRCDPISGHTALYWYRQSLGQGLEFLIYFQGNSAPDKSGLPSDRFSAERTGGSVSTLTIQRTQQEDSAVYLCASSLSGQDSYEQYFGPGTRLTVT.

The table lists this clone with a few counts. The genes are TRBV14 and TRBJ1-3; D is possibly TRBD1 (5 bases). This CDR3 comprises 18 residues. Trimming took off 3 bases at V and 4 bases at J, with 22 bases between the two ends. Germline CDR1 SGHDN, CDR2 FVKESK. DNA for the CDR3: TGTGCCAGCAGCCACCTCGAATGGCAGGGCGTCCGGGGAAACACCATATATTTT. Translated, it gives CASSHLEWQGVRGNTIYF. The entire variable domain, with the rest obtained from reference TRBV14 and TRBJ1-3, is as follows: EAGVTQFPSHSVIEKGQTVTLRCDPISGHDNLYWYRRVMGKEIKFLLHFVKESKQDESGMPNNRFLAERTGGTYSTLKVQPAELEDSGVYFCASSHLEWQGVRGNTIYFGEGSWLTVV.

This chain links TRBV6-5 with TRBJ2-1; 11 bases agree with TRBD2. This CDR3 spans 15 amino acids. Germline V gene sequence: CDR1 MNHEY, CDR2 SVGAGI. The ends lost 5 bases at V and 6 bases at J; junction bases unmatched: 6. CDR3 bases: TGTGCCAGCAGTCTATGGACTAGCGGGCTCAATGAGCAGTTCTTC. Translation: CASSLWTSGLNEQFF.

This clone was found a few times. The same CDR3 can be traced to other DNA sequences in this sample. This chain joins TRBV7-9 and TRBJ2-6, with D unresolved. The CDR3 is made up of 15 amino acids. Trimming stripped 1 base from V and 2 bases from J, with 6 bases between. The germline V gene has CDR1 SEHNR and CDR2 FQNEAQ (reference sequence). The CDR3 spells CASSLEGAGANVLTF. As DNA, the CDR3 is TGTGCCAGCAGCTTAGAAGGAGCTGGGGCCAACGTCCTGACTTTC.

V and J are TRBV20-1 and TRBJ1-4; TRBD1 is a possible D gene (6 bases). V was shortened by 7 bases and J by 4 bases, with 7 bases between the two germline ends. The germline V gene has CDR1 DFQATT and CDR2 SNEGSKA (reference sequence). The CDR3 totals 11 residues. The CDR3 DNA reads TGCAGTGTACAGGGTAATGAAAAACTGTTTTTT. Protein product: CSVQGNEKLFF.

The chain uses TRBV30 and TRBJ1-1; unclear D gene. CDR1 and CDR2 from the germline V gene are GTSNPN and SVGIG (reference sequence). The CDR3 spans 11 residues. The ends were cut back, 2 bases at V and 4 bases at J, with 5 bases in the middle. The CDR3 sequence is CAWSRITEAFF. The CDR3 bases are TGTGCCTGGAGTCGTATCACTGAAGCTTTCTTT.

This clone was found a few times. The chain joins TRBV6-4 to TRBJ1-1; the match to TRBD1 covers 11 bases. This CDR3 is built from 14 residues. Looked up from germline, CDR1 is MRHNA and CDR2 is SNTAGT. With 4 bases clipped from V and 4 bases from J, the junction kept 2 bases outside the gene matches. The CDR3 bases are TGTGCCAGCAGTGCCGGGACAGGGGGCACTGAAGCTTTCTTT. It codes for CASSAGTGGTEAFF.

J is TRBJ2-7 and V is TRBV18; the match to TRBD1 covers 9 bases. CDR3 length: 16 amino acids. Losses at the gene ends were 6 bases for V and 0 bases for J; bases not matched to a gene: 9. Germline CDR1 KGHSH, CDR2 LQKENI. Here the CDR3 DNA reads TGTGCCAGCTCTCCCAGGACAGGGGCAGACTCCTACGAGCAGTACTTC. Its protein is CASSPRTGADSYEQYF.

The chain combines TRBV5-1 with TRBJ2-5; 8 bases are shared with TRBD2. CDR1 is SGHRS, CDR2 YFSETQ, per germline. This CDR3 contains 14 residues. Trimming at V came to 2 bases and at J to 1 base, leaving 1 base not matched to a gene. The CDR3 DNA follows: TGCGCCAGCAGCTTCCGGGGGGGCCAAGAGACCCAGTACTTC. Translation gives CASSFRGGQETQYF.